These T cell receptor beta chains were read from a single sample in a study of control samples from healthy donors and cancer patients. Repertoires were generated with immunoSEQ multiplex PCR, while TCRdb's copy carries only in-frame clones and drops some. Of 170,000 or so clones listed, 85% to 90% are singletons. Sample: blood. These receptors were collected from a woman in her fifties or sixties in good health. CDR3s include the opening cysteine and the closing phenylalanine or tryptophan. A D gene is named only where the DNA matches it firmly. Clone size is stated in some rows and not others, as once, few, many or a class when expanded.

>15|TRBD2|TRBJ2-3|TRBV9|-
TGTGCCAGCAGCGTAGGGACTAGCGGGCGGAATACGCAGTATTTT
CASSVGTSGRNTQYF
>12|-|TRBJ1-2|TRBV7-2|-
TGTGCCAGCAAGAGACAGAAGAGTGGCTACACCTTC
CASKRQKSGYTF
>19|TRBD2|TRBJ2-3|TRBV30|-
TGTGCCTGGAGTTTTAGAGGGTTAGCGGGAGGGCCTGGGGCAGATACGCAGTATTTT
CAWSFRGLAGGPGADTQYF
>18|-|TRBJ2-3|TRBV19|-
TGTGCCAGTAGTATAGCGAGGGGAACTCTTTCTGGCACAGATACGCAGTATTTT
CASSIARGTLSGTDTQYF
>13|-|TRBJ1-1|TRBV7-3|-
TGTGCCAGCAGCCCCGGCATGAACACTGAAGCTTTCTTT
CASSPGMNTEAFF
>15|TRBD2|TRBJ2-5|TRBV11-1|-
TGTGCCAGCAGCCCAATTAGCGGGGGGAAAGAGACCCAGTACTTC
CASSPISGGKETQYF
>13|-|TRBJ1-1|TRBV10-3|few
TGTGCCATCAGAGCCTCGCAGAACACTGAAGCTTTCTTT
CAIRASQNTEAFF
>14|TRBD1|TRBJ1-6|TRBV10-3|-
TGTGCCATCAGTGCCCGGGACAGGGAGTCACCCCTCCACTTT
CAISARDRESPLHF
>15|TRBD2|TRBJ2-1|TRBV27|-
TGTGCCAGCAGTCCCCGCGGACTAGCAAACAATGAGCAGTTCTTC
CASSPRGLANNEQFF
>15|-|TRBJ2-5|TRBV5-4|-
TGTGCCAGCAGCTTGGCAGGGGGGGTCCAAGAGACCCAGTACTTC
CASSLAGGVQETQYF
>11|-|TRBJ2-3|TRBV27|-
TGTGCCAGCAGTTCAACAGATACGCAGTATTTT
CASSSTDTQYF
>17|-|TRBJ1-5|TRBV3-1/TRBV3-2|-
TGTGCCAGCAGCTCATCGCGGGGGACGTCAGGCAATCAGCCCCAGCATTTT
CASSSSRGTSGNQPQHF
>15|TRBD1|TRBJ1-2|TRBV7-2|-
TGTGCCAGCAGCCTTGGACAGGGGCAGACCTATGGCTACACCTTC
CASSLGQGQTYGYTF
>13|TRBD1|TRBJ1-5|TRBV30|-
TGTGCCTGCGGAGGGACAGGTCCGCAGCCCCAGCATTTT
CACGGTGPQPQHF
>17|-|TRBJ2-1|TRBV7-2|-
TGTGCCAGCAGCTTACCGGTTAGCGCGCAGTCCTACAATGAGCAGTTCTTC
CASSLPVSAQSYNEQFF
>13|TRBD1|TRBJ2-5|TRBV12-3/TRBV12-4|-
TGTGCCAGCAGTCAGGGGGCTATGGAGACCCAGTACTTC
CASSQGAMETQYF
>15|TRBD1|TRBJ1-3|TRBV4-1|-
TGCGCCAGCAGCCCTCTTCAGGGGGCTGGAAACACCATATATTTT
CASSPLQGAGNTIYF
>14|-|TRBJ2-7|TRBV3-1/TRBV3-2|once
TGTGCCAGCAGCCAAGCCGGCGGACTCTACGAGCAGTACTTC
CASSQAGGLYEQYF
>13|-|TRBJ2-3|TRBV4-3|-
TGCGCCAGCAGCCAAGATGGGATAGATACGCAGTATTTT
CASSQDGIDTQYF
>21|-|TRBJ2-2|TRBV10-3|-
TGTGCCATCAGTGAGGGCCCTAGCGGAGGGGGGGGACCGCGAGGCACCGGGGAGCTGTTTTTT
CAISEGPSGGGGPRGTGELFF
>14|TRBD1|TRBJ2-7|TRBV27|-
TGTGCCAGCAGCCCGGGACAGGGGTTCGACGAGCAGTACTTC
CASSPGQGFDEQYF
>15|-|TRBJ2-2|TRBV3-1/TRBV3-2|-
TGTGCCAGCAGCCCGCGTGGAAAGAATACCGGGGAGCTGTTTTTT
CASSPRGKNTGELFF
>15|TRBD1|TRBJ1-5|TRBV5-8|few
TGTGCCAGCAGCTTGGGACAGGGGTATGACCAGCCCCAGCATTTT
CASSLGQGYDQPQHF
>14|-|TRBJ1-2|TRBV9|-
TGTGCCAGCAGCGTAACGGGCCTCAACTATGGCTACACCTTC
CASSVTGLNYGYTF
>14|TRBD1|TRBJ2-7|TRBV2|-
TGTGCCAGCAGTGTGGACAGGGGGGGGTACGAGCAGTACTTC
CASSVDRGGYEQYF
>13|-|TRBJ1-1|TRBV30|-
TGTGCCTGGAGTGTGGTTAGAGGCACTGAAGCTTTCTTT
CAWSVVRGTEAFF
>12|-|TRBJ1-2|TRBV29-1|-
TGCAGCGTGGTCGGCCCCAGCTATGGCTACACCTTC
CSVVGPSYGYTF
>14|-|TRBJ1-1|TRBV7-3|-
TGTGCCAGCAGCTCCACTTTCAAGGCGGGTGAAGCTTTCTTT
CASSSTFKAGEAFF
>14|-|TRBJ2-1|TRBV7-8|-
TGTGCCAGCAGCTTAAGTTCTAGTCGCAGTGAGCAGTTCTTC
CASSLSSSRSEQFF
>15|-|TRBJ2-1|TRBV11-1|-
TGTGCCAGCAGTCTAAGGTCCTCCGCGGGGAATGAGCAGTTCTTC
CASSLRSSAGNEQFF
>14|TRBD1|TRBJ2-2|TRBV30|-
TGTGCCTGGGGTCCCGGGACAGGGACCGGGGAGCTGTTTTTT
CAWGPGTGTGELFF
>17|TRBD1|TRBJ1-2|TRBV4-3|once
TGCGCCAGCAGCCAATCCAGCTTAGCACAGGGGGTTTATGGCTACACCTTC
CASSQSSLAQGVYGYTF
>14|-|TRBJ1-1|TRBV27|-
TGTGCCAGCATGCTACAGGGTGGTATCGCTGAAGCTTTCTTT
CASMLQGGIAEAFF
>11|-|TRBJ2-1|TRBV27|-
TGTGCCAGCAGACTAGTCCGGGAGCAGTTCTTC
CASRLVREQFF
>13|-|TRBJ1-6|TRBV7-2|-
TGCGCCAGCAGTTTGGATTATAATTCACCCCTCCACTTT
CASSLDYNSPLHF
>14|-|TRBJ1-4|TRBV29-1|-
TGCAGCGTAGAGTCGGGGCTCCGGGGCGAAAAACTGTTTTTT
CSVESGLRGEKLFF
>13|TRBD2|TRBJ2-1|TRBV19|-
TGTGCCAGTCTCGGACTAGCGGAGGATAGGCAGTTCTTC
CASLGLAEDRQFF
>14|TRBD1|TRBJ2-7|TRBV6-2/TRBV6-3|-
TGTGCCAGCAGTTGGGACAGGGGGAAAAGCGAGCAGTACTTC
CASSWDRGKSEQYF
>14|TRBD1|TRBJ1-5|TRBV4-2|-
TGTGCCAGCAGCCAAAAATTACAGGGGCAGCCCCAGCATTTT
CASSQKLQGQPQHF
>14|TRBD2|TRBJ2-1|TRBV30|-
TGTGCCTGGAGTGTACATCCGGGACTAGATGAGCAGTTCTTC
CAWSVHPGLDEQFF
>15|-|TRBJ1-3|TRBV7-6|-
TGTGCCAGCAGCTTATCCACAGGAGCCGGAAACACCATATATTTT
CASSLSTGAGNTIYF
>16|TRBD1|TRBJ2-1|TRBV28|few
TGTGCCAGCAGTCCCATCCGGGACAGGGTAAGAAATGAGCAGTTCTTC
CASSPIRDRVRNEQFF
>14|-|TRBJ2-7|TRBV5-6|once
TGTGCCAGCAGCTTCGGCGTGGGTTCCTACGAGCAGTACTTC
CASSFGVGSYEQYF
>14|-|TRBJ2-3|TRBV21-1|-
TGTGCCAGGGCCCGGGGGGAACGCACAGATACGCAGTATTTT
CARARGERTDTQYF
>14|-|TRBJ1-1|TRBV4-1|-
TGCGCCAGCAGCCAGGAACTCGTAGACCTGGGAGCTTTCTTT
CASSQELVDLGAFF
>15|TRBD2|TRBJ2-2|TRBV5-4|-
TGTGCCAGCAGCTTTGGTAGCGGGAGCACCGGGGAGCTGTTTTTT
CASSFGSGSTGELFF
>16|TRBD2|TRBJ2-7|TRBV11-2|-
TGTGCCAGCAGCCCGGGGGGACTAGCGGAGGTCTACGAGCAGTACTTC
CASSPGGLAEVYEQYF
>16|-|TRBJ2-5|TRBV3-1/TRBV3-2|-
TGTGCCAGCAGCCAAGATCGGGGGCGGGCTCAAGAGACCCAGTACTTC
CASSQDRGRAQETQYF
>16|TRBD2|TRBJ2-3|TRBV7-9|-
TGTGCCAGCAGCTCTCGACTAGCGCTCAGCACAGATACGCAGTATTTT
CASSSRLALSTDTQYF